The clone carrying this TCR beta chain was found many times. As yet, its antigen is unknown. This sample was included in a study of regulatory T cells in long-lasting Graves disease. Study-wide background: With positive TSH receptor antibodies and over 5 years of antithyroid drugs, Graves' disease was considered persistent. Study observations and caveats: Persistent cases favored TRBV28, TRBJ1-2 and TRBJ2-5.

Sample time point: persistent/refractory GD, antithyroid drugs over 5 years with positive TRAb. PBMCs provided the RNA from which the TCR library was made. Patients all came to the study from an endocrinology department in Xi'an, China. Building of the TCR beta libraries involved iRepertoire HTBI primers and Arm-PCR of CDR3 regions. TCRdb analysed the multiplex PCR reads with MiXCR anew, one entry per CDR3 protein. The data contain 310,000 or so distinct CDR3 sequences, around a fifth of them singletons. Germline V gives CDR1 LGHDT, CDR2 YNNKEL (reference sequence). Trimming left V 1 base short and J 6 bases short, with 12 bases between. The CDR3 has 14 amino acids.

The chain couples TRBV3-1 to TRBJ1-2; D is undetermined. The receptor was derived from a female donor with Graves disease. The specimen comprised peripheral blood mononuclear cells (PBMCs), sampled when the disease was refractory, from a patient treated with antithyroid drugs. The CDR3 coding sequence is TGTGCCAGCAGCCAAGTCACGACTAGCCATGGCTACACCTTC. Residues: CASSQVTTSHGYTF.